Sequencing of this T cell receptor beta chain was carried out in a study of blood T cell repertoires in COVID-19. Sequencing was performed with immunoSEQ multiplex PCR; in TCRdb, only in-frame clones are kept and a portion is missing. The sample contains about 410,000 clones, roughly 89% of which appear only once. The CDR3 covers 17 residues. Germline values: CDR1 LGHDT, CDR2 YNNKEL (reference sequence). V lost 0 bases and J 6 bases, leaving 19 bases between the germline ends. This clone came up a few times. The receptor was derived from a woman aged 25 to 39 with active or convalescent COVID-19. The gene calls are TRBV3-1 (or the pseudogene TRBV3-2) and TRBJ2-3, with D perhaps matching TRBD2 (7 bases). The sequenced material came from peripheral blood. DNA of the CDR3: TGTGCCAGCAGCCAAGAGGGGGCGAAGCGGGGCTTGGATACGCAGTATTTT. Protein: CASSQEGAKRGLDTQYF.